Listed below are T cell receptor beta chains from one sample, sequenced in a study of blood T cell repertoires in COVID-19. Sequencing used immunoSEQ multiplex PCR; TCRdb keeps in-frame clones, though not all of them. The sample shows 410,000 or so clones, 70% to 90% of them seen only once. The sequenced sample consisted of peripheral blood. These receptors were collected from a woman younger than 45 with active or convalescent COVID-19. Each CDR3 is given without its conserved first and last residue. Each record gives: J gene, V gene, clone size, CDR3 protein. Clone size is given for some rows only: seen once, a few or many times, or a class if the clone is expanded.

j_call: TRBJ1-2
v_call: TRBV24-1
clone_size: .
cdr3_aa: ATSDGTGANYGYT

j_call: TRBJ2-7
v_call: TRBV29-1
clone_size: .
cdr3_aa: SVTREPTEQY

j_call: TRBJ1-2
v_call: TRBV7-6
clone_size: .
cdr3_aa: ASSRDRLGGYT

j_call: TRBJ1-2
v_call: TRBV10-3
clone_size: .
cdr3_aa: AIEGTGPDYGYT

j_call: TRBJ2-5
v_call: TRBV5-1
clone_size: .
cdr3_aa: ASSSPRETQY

j_call: TRBJ2-1
v_call: TRBV24-1
clone_size: .
cdr3_aa: ATRDTSGHEQF

j_call: TRBJ2-7
v_call: TRBV7-9
clone_size: .
cdr3_aa: ASSLCRTDINEQY

j_call: TRBJ1-4
v_call: TRBV2
clone_size: once
cdr3_aa: ASSEQGEKLF

j_call: TRBJ1-1
v_call: TRBV5-6
clone_size: few
cdr3_aa: ASSLGLRNTEAF

j_call: TRBJ1-5
v_call: TRBV5-1
clone_size: .
cdr3_aa: ASSTGGSSNQPQH

j_call: TRBJ2-1
v_call: TRBV3-1/TRBV3-2
clone_size: .
cdr3_aa: ASSQELGREAIYNEQF

j_call: TRBJ2-7
v_call: TRBV6-5
clone_size: .
cdr3_aa: ASMAQGQSYEQY

j_call: TRBJ2-2
v_call: TRBV5-1
clone_size: .
cdr3_aa: ASSLATGLTGELF

j_call: TRBJ1-2
v_call: TRBV18
clone_size: .
cdr3_aa: ASSPAKIESNYGYT

j_call: TRBJ1-1
v_call: TRBV7-8
clone_size: .
cdr3_aa: ASSLVMGLNTEAF

j_call: TRBJ1-4
v_call: TRBV3-1/TRBV3-2
clone_size: .
cdr3_aa: ASSQDGGTKEEKLF

j_call: TRBJ2-7
v_call: TRBV4-1
clone_size: .
cdr3_aa: ASSQPGSGNYEQY

j_call: TRBJ1-5
v_call: TRBV18
clone_size: .
cdr3_aa: ASSVRGTGFGQPQH